Here is one T cell receptor beta chain with its context. The CDR3 consists of 14 residues. Trimming took off 2 bases at V and 1 base at J, with 8 bases between the two ends. Germline V gene data show CDR1 as LGHDT and CDR2 as YNNKEL (reference sequence). The recovered donors of Cohort 3 showed two negative PCRs, clearance, or symptom resolution. The data belong to a study of blood T cell repertoires in COVID-19. In the original workflow: Quantification of nucleated cells was approximated via reference gene primer amplification. Data came from immunoSEQ multiplex PCR; TCRdb stores just in-frame clones and leaves some out. V and J calls and clone size are given by that table; D and trimming were obtained from the DNA. Here the sample spans 150,000 or so clones, roughly 83% being singletons.

The V gene is TRBV3-1 (or the pseudogene TRBV3-2), the J gene TRBJ2-5, with D uncertain. Sequencing was performed on PBMCs or T cells enriched from blood (not recorded which). This clonotype was sampled from a woman between 50 and 59 years old who had recovered from COVID-19. The CDR3 DNA follows: TGTGCCAGCAGCCAAACAGTGACCCAAGAGACCCAGTACTTC. It yields the protein CASSQTVTQETQYF.